This T cell receptor beta chain stems from a study of CD8+CD57+ T cells in acquired aplastic anemia. The patients chosen for sequencing had shown expansion of CD8+CD57+ cells (detected by flow cytometry). There were no patients without severe acquired aplastic anemia. Per germline, CDR1 SGHVS and CDR2 FQNEAQ. Between the trimmed V and J ends, which lost 2 bases and 7 bases, there was a span of 11 bases. The CDR3 is made up of 13 amino acids. This clonotype appeared a few times. TCR beta VDJ and CDR3 profiling used genomic DNA as template. Each CDR3 protein is one row after TCRdb ran MiXCR on the reads. Among over 150,000 distinct CDR3 sequences, more than 45% were seen once, and the ten largest hold less than 3%.

The source of this sequence is a human donor with aplastic anemia. The source material was sorted CD4+, CD8+, or CD8+CD57+ T cells (not recorded which) from PBMCs. The chain joins TRBV7-8 to TRBJ2-5, with D tentatively TRBD2 (5 bases). The CDR3 DNA reads TGTGCCAGCAGCTTATTAGAGGGTGGGACCCAGTACTTC. It specifies CASSLLEGGTQYF.